This is a list of T cell receptor beta chains from one sample in a study of OX40 agonist ivuxolimab in advanced cancers. The table came from immunoSEQ multiplex PCR; TCRdb's copy has only in-frame clones and leaves some out. Counted here are over 85,000 clones, about 92% occurring once; the ten biggest clones make up less than 0.35%. This material consisted of CD4+ or CD8+ T cells sorted from blood, taken in a trial of the OX40 agonist ivuxolimab. The receptors originated from an adult with an advanced solid tumor such as melanoma, head and neck, liver or kidney cancer. CDR3s include the opening cysteine and the closing phenylalanine or tryptophan. Fields, in order: clone size, D gene, V gene, J gene, CDR3 DNA, CDR3 protein. A D gene is named only where the DNA matches it firmly. Rows may omit the clone size; those that give it use once, few, many or a size class.

-	TRBD1	TRBV5-1	TRBJ1-4	TGCGCCAGCAGCCCACAGGGGGAGAATGAAAAACTGTTTTTT	CASSPQGENEKLFF
-	TRBD2	TRBV19	TRBJ2-1	TGTGCCAGTAGTATAGTGTCTAGCGGGAGCTACAATGAGCAGTTCTTC	CASSIVSSGSYNEQFF
-	TRBD2	TRBV7-8	TRBJ2-3	TGTGCCAGCAGCTTAGCGGGAGGGCCCTCAGATACGCAGTATTTT	CASSLAGGPSDTQYF
-	-	TRBV7-2	TRBJ1-2	TGTGCCAGCAGCAGGACGGCCTGGGATGGCTACACCTTC	CASSRTAWDGYTF
-	TRBD1	TRBV15	TRBJ2-7	TGTGCCACCAGCAGAGACCAGGGGACAGGGGGAATCGAGCAGTACTTC	CATSRDQGTGGIEQYF
-	TRBD1	TRBV10-3	TRBJ1-1	TGTGCCATCAGTGAAAGGGGGCAGAACACTGAAGCTTTCTTT	CAISERGQNTEAFF
-	-	TRBV4-3	TRBJ1-1	TGCGCCAGCAGCCAAGAAACCCAAACTGAAGCTTTCTTT	CASSQETQTEAFF
once	TRBD1	TRBV5-1	TRBJ1-2	TGCGCCAGCAAAACCGGGACAGTGGACTATGGCTACACCTTC	CASKTGTVDYGYTF
-	TRBD1	TRBV28	TRBJ1-1	TGTGCCAGCAGTGAAGGGACAGGGAAGGCCGCTTTCTTT	CASSEGTGKAAFF
-	TRBD1	TRBV18	TRBJ1-1	TGTGCCAGCTCACCCCTGGACAGGGGGGCCACTGAAGCTTTCTTT	CASSPLDRGATEAFF
-	-	TRBV30	TRBJ1-2	TGTGCCTGGGACGCTAACTATGGCTACACCTTC	CAWDANYGYTF
-	TRBD2	TRBV6-1	TRBJ2-7	TGTGCCAGCAGTGCCCTGGGCGGGAGGCCCTCCTACGAGCAGTACTTC	CASSALGGRPSYEQYF
-	-	TRBV30	TRBJ1-5	TGTGCCTGGAGTGGCGAGAGCAATCAGCCCCAGCATTTT	CAWSGESNQPQHF
-	TRBD1	TRBV18	TRBJ1-1	TGTGCCAGCTCACCTTACAGGGGATCGAACACTGAAGCTTTCTTT	CASSPYRGSNTEAFF
-	TRBD1	TRBV11-1	TRBJ2-4	TGTGCCAGCAGTATTGACAGGGCCGACATTCAGTACTTC	CASSIDRADIQYF
-	-	TRBV29-1	TRBJ1-1	TGCAGCGTTGAGGGGGGGCAGCGGAACACTGAAGCTTTCTTT	CSVEGGQRNTEAFF
once	-	TRBV28	TRBJ2-5	TGTGCCAGCAGTCCCGGGTGGGGGCGAGAGACCCAGTACTTC	CASSPGWGRETQYF
-	-	TRBV19	TRBJ1-5	TGTGCCAGTAGTATTATCCCGCCCCAGGGTTCGCATTTT	CASSIIPPQGSHF
-	-	TRBV19	TRBJ1-1	TGTGCCAGTAGTTCCCGGGACCCCTTTAACACTGAAGCTTTCTTT	CASSSRDPFNTEAFF
few	-	TRBV10-2	TRBJ2-6	TGCGCCAGCAGTGATGGGCCTGGGGCCAACGTCCTGACTTTC	CASSDGPGANVLTF
-	TRBD1	TRBV23-1	TRBJ2-4	TGCGCCAGCAGTCAGAAGGGGGCGAATGCCAAAAACATTCAGTACTTC	CASSQKGANAKNIQYF
-	TRBD1	TRBV6-5	TRBJ2-5	TGTGCCAGCAGTTCGACAGGGAATCGCCAAGAGACCCAGTACTTC	CASSSTGNRQETQYF
-	-	TRBV11-3	TRBJ2-7	TGTGCCAGCAGCTCCTCCTCCTGGGCTGGCCGAAATAACGAGCAGTACTTC	CASSSSSWAGRNNEQYF
once	-	TRBV4-1	TRBJ1-1	TGCGCCAGCAGCCAAGTGGGAAGGGAACCCACTGAAGCTTTCTTT	CASSQVGREPTEAFF
-	-	TRBV6-6	TRBJ1-1	TGTGCCAGCAGTAACAGACCGAACACTGAAGCTTTCTTT	CASSNRPNTEAFF
-	TRBD1	TRBV11-2	TRBJ2-3	TGTGCCAGCAGCTTAGGCCCCCGGACAGGTAGAAGAGATACGCAGTATTTT	CASSLGPRTGRRDTQYF
-	-	TRBV30	TRBJ1-2	TGTGCCTGGACCCCGGGCCCACCCAGAGACTATGGCTACACCTTC	CAWTPGPPRDYGYTF
-	-	TRBV14	TRBJ2-7	TGTGCCAGCAGCCTTTACCGGGACTCCTACGAGCAGTACTTC	CASSLYRDSYEQYF
-	-	TRBV25-1	TRBJ2-4	TGTGCCAGCAGTGCCGAAAACATTCAGTACTTC	CASSAENIQYF
-	-	TRBV7-9	TRBJ2-1	TGTGCCAGCAGCGCCCGTAGCGGCAATGAGCAGTTCTTC	CASSARSGNEQFF
-	-	TRBV6-6	TRBJ1-2	TGTGCCAGCAGTTTGACAGGAGACTATGGCTACACCTTC	CASSLTGDYGYTF
-	TRBD1	TRBV15	TRBJ1-5	TGTGCCACCAGCGAGGGAGGAAGGGGGCAAAAGCCCCAGCATTTT	CATSEGGRGQKPQHF
-	TRBD2	TRBV7-2	TRBJ2-1	TGTGCCAGCAGCCCTAACCTCAGCGGGAGGTCAGTTGAGCAGTTCTTC	CASSPNLSGRSVEQFF
-	-	TRBV7-2	TRBJ1-3	TGTGCCAGCAGCTTAGGGGGCACTGGAAACACCATATATTTT	CASSLGGTGNTIYF
-	-	TRBV4-3	TRBJ2-7	TGCGCCAGCAGCCAAGATGAAGGTTCGGACTACGAGCAGTACTTC	CASSQDEGSDYEQYF
-	TRBD1	TRBV11-2	TRBJ1-2	TGTGCCAGCAGATCAGGGACAGGGGAAGGCTACACCTTC	CASRSGTGEGYTF
-	-	TRBV7-8	TRBJ1-2	TGTGCCAGCAGCTTTGTGGCGACGGCCGGGAACTATGGCTACACCTTC	CASSFVATAGNYGYTF
-	TRBD1	TRBV6-1	TRBJ2-3	TGTGCCAGCAGGGCCGGGACAGGGTCATTTACGCAGTATTTT	CASRAGTGSFTQYF
-	-	TRBV28	TRBJ1-1	TGTGCCAGCAGCCCTGGTGACAGGATGAACACTGAAGCTTTCTTT	CASSPGDRMNTEAFF
-	-	TRBV6-5	TRBJ1-1	TGTGCCAGCAGTTACATCAGGGTGTCGACTGAAGCTTTCTTT	CASSYIRVSTEAFF
-	-	TRBV5-6	TRBJ2-7	TGTGCCAGCAGCCCCAGGAGCTCCTACGAGCAGTACTTC	CASSPRSSYEQYF
-	TRBD2	TRBV28	TRBJ2-7	TGTGCCAGCAGTTTCCGGCTAGCGGGAACCGAGCAGTACTTC	CASSFRLAGTEQYF
-	-	TRBV5-4	TRBJ1-3	TGTGCCAGCAGCGTCCGGGACCAAAACACCATATATTTT	CASSVRDQNTIYF
-	TRBD1	TRBV5-4	TRBJ2-6	TGTGCCAGCAGCCCGCGGACAGGGGCTTATGGGGCCAACGTCCTGACTTTC	CASSPRTGAYGANVLTF
-	-	TRBV14	TRBJ1-4	TGTGCCAGCAGCCAAGTGGGGCTGAATGAAAAACTGTTTTTT	CASSQVGLNEKLFF
-	-	TRBV7-9	TRBJ1-1	TGTGCCAGCAGCTTAGTAACGGGGATTCAAGCTTTCTTT	CASSLVTGIQAFF
-	-	TRBV4-3	TRBJ2-7	TGCGCCAGCAGTCGAAGCTTTCGGGAGATGGACGAGCAGTACTTC	CASSRSFREMDEQYF
-	-	TRBV6-5	TRBJ1-1	TGTGCCAGCAGTTACTCGGGGGTGAACACTGAAGCTTTCTTT	CASSYSGVNTEAFF
-	-	TRBV11-1	TRBJ2-1	TGTGCCAGCAGCTTGGCTAGCGATGACGAGCAGTTCTTC	CASSLASDDEQFF